This T cell receptor (beta chain) is from a study of blood T cell repertoires in COVID-19. Original methodology: Amplification of reference gene primers was used by the study to estimate nucleated cell counts. This table comes from immunoSEQ multiplex PCR, and its TCRdb copy is limited to in-frame clones, with some not included. That table gives V, J and clone size, and the DNA gave D and trimming. The table lists roughly 410,000 clones, around 92% of them singletons, with roughly 1.2% in the top ten. The V and J ends lost 2 bases and 3 bases respectively, with 9 bases between them. The CDR3 contains 13 residues. Germline V gene sequence: CDR1 SGHTS, CDR2 YDEGEE.

Sequencing used peripheral blood. V gene TRBV5-8 combines with J gene TRBJ2-7, with a possible D match to TRBD1 (5 bases). This clonotype was sampled from a man aged 40-55 years with acute or convalescent COVID-19. CDR3 sequence reads: CASSFRGGYEQYF. CDR3 coding DNA: TGTGCCAGCAGCTTTAGGGGTGGCTACGAGCAGTACTTC.